This record covers a single T cell receptor (beta chain). Germline-derived CDR1 and CDR2 are SGHTA and FQGNSA. The CDR3 is 15 amino acids. V shed 2 bases and J shed 4 bases, with 14 bases lying between them. Per the study methods: Reference gene primer amplification gave estimated nucleated cell counts. This table comes from immunoSEQ multiplex PCR, and its TCRdb copy is limited to in-frame clones, with some not included. That table supplies the V and J calls and clone size; D and trimming were determined from the DNA. The table shows 55,000 to 80,000 clones, with about 80% occurring only once. This sample was taken from a study of blood T cell repertoires in COVID-19.

The sequencing sample was made of peripheral blood. The TCR was taken from a man in his 70s with acute or convalescent COVID-19. V gene TRBV7-2 combines with J gene TRBJ2-5; D perhaps matches TRBD2 (7 bases). CDR3 amino acids: CASSLSGAGAETQYF. The DNA for the CDR3 is TGTGCCAGCAGCTTATCGGGGGCGGGAGCAGAGACCCAGTACTTC. Full variable domain (rest looked up from reference TRBV7-2 and TRBJ2-5): GAGVSQSPSNKVTEKGKDVELRCDPISGHTALYWYRQSLGQGLEFLIYFQGNSAPDKSGLPSDRFSAERTGGSVSTLTIQRTQQEDSAVYLCASSLSGAGAETQYFGPGTRLLVL.